This T cell receptor beta chain appears in the sequencing data of a study of vaccination effects on CD4 cells after COVID-19. Germline V gene lookup returns CDR1 SQVTM and CDR2 ANQGSEA. The CDR3 extends over 11 amino acids. Trimming took 0 bases from V and 10 from J, leaving 9 bases between them. Regarding this clone: Its antigen is unknown.

TCRdb's table, derived via immunoSEQ multiplex PCR, lists solely in-frame clones and lacks some. This table has around 40,000 clones, 65% to 70% appearing once. Culture lasted over 9 days before CD4+ T cell isolation. This receptor was identified in a human donor who received a COVID-19 vaccine. Sequences were derived from CD4+ T cells from PBMCs cultured without peptide, sampled before COVID-19 vaccination. This chain links TRBV29-1 with TRBJ1-1, with D tentatively TRBD1 (5 bases). CDR3 nucleotides: TGCAGCGTTGAAGATCCCGGGGGAGCTTTCTTT. It yields the protein CSVEDPGGAFF.